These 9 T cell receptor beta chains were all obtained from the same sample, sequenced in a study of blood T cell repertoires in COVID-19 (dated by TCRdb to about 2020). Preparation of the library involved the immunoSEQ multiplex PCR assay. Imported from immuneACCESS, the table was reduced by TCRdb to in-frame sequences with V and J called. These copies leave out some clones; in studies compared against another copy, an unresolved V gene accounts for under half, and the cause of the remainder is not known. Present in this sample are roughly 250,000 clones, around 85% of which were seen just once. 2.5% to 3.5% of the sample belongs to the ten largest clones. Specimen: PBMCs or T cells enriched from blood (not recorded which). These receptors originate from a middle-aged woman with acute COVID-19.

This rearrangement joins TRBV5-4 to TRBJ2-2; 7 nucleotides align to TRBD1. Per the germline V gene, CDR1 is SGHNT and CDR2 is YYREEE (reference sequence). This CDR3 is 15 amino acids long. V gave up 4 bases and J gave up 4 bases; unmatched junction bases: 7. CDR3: CASSHGTVGTGELFF. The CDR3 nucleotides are TGTGCCAGCAGCCATGGGACAGTGGGCACCGGGGAGCTGTTTTTT.

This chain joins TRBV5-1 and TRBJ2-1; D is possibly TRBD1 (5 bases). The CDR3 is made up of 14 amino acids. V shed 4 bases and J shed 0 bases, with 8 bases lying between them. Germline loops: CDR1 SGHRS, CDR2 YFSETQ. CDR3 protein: CASSGHSSYNEQFF. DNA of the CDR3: TGCGCCAGCAGCGGACACAGCTCCTACAATGAGCAGTTCTTC.

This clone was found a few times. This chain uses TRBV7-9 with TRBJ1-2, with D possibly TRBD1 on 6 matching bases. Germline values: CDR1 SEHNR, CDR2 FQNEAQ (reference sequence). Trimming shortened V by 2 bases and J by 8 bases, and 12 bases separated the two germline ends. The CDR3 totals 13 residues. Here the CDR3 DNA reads TGTGCCAGCAGCTTATGGGGGCGCGGGGGCTACACCTTC. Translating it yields CASSLWGRGGYTF.

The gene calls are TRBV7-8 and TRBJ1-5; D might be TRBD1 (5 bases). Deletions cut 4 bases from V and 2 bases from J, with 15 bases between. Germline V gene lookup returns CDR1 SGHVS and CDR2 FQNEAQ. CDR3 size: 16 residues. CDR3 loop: CASSSSGMVGNQPQHF. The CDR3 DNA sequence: TGTGCCAGCAGCTCCTCAGGGATGGTAGGCAATCAGCCCCAGCATTTT. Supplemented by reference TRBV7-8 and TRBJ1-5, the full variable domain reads GAGVSQSPRYKVAKRGQDVALRCDPISGHVSLFWYQQALGQGPEFLTYFQNEAQLDKSGLPSDRFFAERPEGSVSTLKIQRTQQEDSAVYLCASSSSGMVGNQPQHFGDGTRLSIL.

This CDR3 reads CASSLGDTGETGYTF. In DNA form, the CDR3 reads TGTGCCAGCAGCTTAGGGGATACAGGGGAAACGGGCTACACCTTC. This chain connects TRBV7-9 to TRBJ1-2; 7 positions agree with TRBD1. Trimming took 1 base from V and 8 from J; bases not matched to a gene: 10. Germline V gene data show CDR1 as SEHNR and CDR2 as FQNEAQ (reference sequence). This CDR3 comprises 15 residues.

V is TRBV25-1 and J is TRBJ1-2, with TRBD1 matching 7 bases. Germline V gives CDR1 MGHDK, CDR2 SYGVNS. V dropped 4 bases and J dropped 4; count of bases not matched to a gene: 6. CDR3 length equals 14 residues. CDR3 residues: CASSGQGIGYGYTF. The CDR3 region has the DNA TGTGCCAGCAGTGGACAGGGAATCGGCTATGGCTACACCTTC.

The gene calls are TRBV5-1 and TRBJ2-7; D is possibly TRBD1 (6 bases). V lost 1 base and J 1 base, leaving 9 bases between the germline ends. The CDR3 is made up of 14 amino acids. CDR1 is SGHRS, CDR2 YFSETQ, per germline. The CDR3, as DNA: TGCGCCAGCAGCTTGATAACAGGGTCCTACGAGCAGTACTTC. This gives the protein CASSLITGSYEQYF. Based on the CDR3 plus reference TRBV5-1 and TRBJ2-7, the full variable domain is KAGVTQTPRYLIKTRGQQVTLSCSPISGHRSVSWYQQTPGQGLQFLFEYFSETQRNKGNFPGRFSGRQFSNSRSEMNVSTLELGDSALYLCASSLITGSYEQYFGPGTRLTVT.

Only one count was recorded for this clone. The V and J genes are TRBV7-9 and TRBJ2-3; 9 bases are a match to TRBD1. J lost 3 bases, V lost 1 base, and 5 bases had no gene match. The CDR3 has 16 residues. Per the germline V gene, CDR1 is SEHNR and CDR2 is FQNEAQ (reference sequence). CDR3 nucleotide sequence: TGTGCCAGCAGCTTAGATGTGGGACAGGGAACAGATACGCAGTATTTT. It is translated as CASSLDVGQGTDTQYF.

The CDR3 DNA reads TGTGCCAGCAGCCGAGGGACTAGCGGGAGGGGGACAGATACGCAGTATTTT. This encodes CASSRGTSGRGTDTQYF. V usage is TRBV2 and J usage is TRBJ2-3, with 16 bases matching TRBD2. The CDR3 has 17 amino acids. Trimming at V came to 6 bases and at J to 3 bases, leaving 6 bases not matched to a gene. CDR1 and CDR2 from the germline V gene are SNHLY and FYNNEI.